These 17 T cell receptor beta chains were sequenced from one sample in a study of OX40 agonist ivuxolimab in advanced cancers. Generated by immunoSEQ multiplex PCR, the TCRdb table keeps only in-frame clones and is missing some. Found here are some 50,000 clones, 75% to 85% of them singletons; the top ten hold roughly 2.6%. Sequencing was performed on CD4+ or CD8+ T cells sorted from blood, taken in a trial of the OX40 agonist ivuxolimab. The receptor source for this set is an adult with an advanced solid tumor such as melanoma, head and neck, liver or kidney cancer.

V is TRBV18 and J is TRBJ2-6; D may be TRBD2 (5 bases). The CDR3 extends over 16 amino acids. Germline V gene data show CDR1 as KGHSH and CDR2 as LQKENI. V was cut by 3 bases and J by 4 bases, with 13 bases left in between. CDR3 amino acids: CASSPPRATGANVLTF. The CDR3 region has the DNA TGTGCCAGCTCACCGCCGAGGGCTACAGGGGCCAACGTCCTGACTTTC.

V is TRBV7-2 and J is TRBJ2-7; D remains ambiguous. The CDR3 sequence is 15 residues long. From germline, CDR1 is SGHTA and CDR2 FQGNSA. Trimming removed 1 base at V and 3 bases at J, with 13 bases between. CDR3 sequence reads: CASSLDSSPFYEQYF. CDR3 in DNA: TGTGCCAGCAGCTTAGACTCGTCACCTTTCTACGAGCAGTACTTC.

V is TRBV9 and J is TRBJ2-5, with D unclear. V shed 4 bases and J shed 5 bases, with 15 bases lying between them. In germline, CDR1 is SGDLS, CDR2 YYNGEE. This CDR3 spans 14 amino acids. Here the CDR3 DNA reads TGTGCCAGCAGCTCGAATCCCCTGGGGGAGACCCAGTACTTC. Its protein is CASSSNPLGETQYF.

The chain employs TRBV5-5 and TRBJ2-3; 12 bases fit TRBD2. The V gene end was trimmed by 4 bases and the J gene end by 6 bases; junction bases not matched to a gene: 6. The CDR3 length is 15 residues. The V gene's germline CDR1 is SGHKS and CDR2 YYEKEE (reference sequence). The CDR3 nucleotides are TGTGCCAGCAGCCCACTAGCGGGGGGTACCGATACGCAGTATTTT. As protein: CASSPLAGGTDTQYF.

The gene calls are TRBV7-3 and TRBJ2-7, with 8 bases lining up with TRBD2. V lost 8 bases to trimming and J lost 1 base; unmatched junction nucleotides: 7. The CDR3 extends over 14 amino acids. Germline V gene lookup returns CDR1 SGHTA and CDR2 FQGTGA. The CDR3 reads CASSEGTSSYEQYF. The CDR3 DNA is TGTGCCAGCTCCGAGGGGACTAGTTCCTACGAGCAGTACTTC.

V is TRBV12-5 and J is TRBJ2-6; 12 nucleotides match TRBD2. CDR3 length: 18 amino acids. Germline CDR1 reads LGHNT; CDR2 reads FRNRAP. Trimming removed 6 bases from V and 0 bases from J; junction bases left unmatched: 6. The CDR3: CASGKGLAGDSGANVLTF. Here the CDR3 DNA reads TGTGCTAGTGGAAAGGGACTAGCGGGTGACTCTGGGGCCAACGTCCTGACTTTC.

This clone was seen only a few times. CDR3 protein: CASSTFAGPTYNEQFF. The CDR3 nucleotides are TGTGCCAGTAGTACCTTTGCGGGACCTACCTACAATGAGCAGTTCTTC. The chain carries TRBV19 and TRBJ2-1; perhaps TRBD2 as D (6 bases). Germline CDR1 LNHDA, CDR2 SQIVND (reference sequence). The CDR3 length is 16 residues. V was pared by 4 bases and J by 2 bases, with 15 bases between.

V is TRBV5-1 and J is TRBJ2-2, with a weak D call TRBD2 (7 bases). Trimming shortened V by 5 bases and J by 4 bases, and 12 bases separated the two germline ends. The length of the CDR3 is 14 residues. CDR1 and CDR2 (germline): SGHRS, YFSETQ. CDR3 in DNA: TGCGCCAGCAGTGACGGGGGGCCCACCGGGGAGCTGTTTTTT. It is translated as CASSDGGPTGELFF.

The chain couples TRBV6-5 to TRBJ1-2; D call uncertain. The CDR3 has 12 residues. Germline V gene lookup returns CDR1 MNHEY and CDR2 SVGAGI. Trimming removed 4 bases from V and 2 bases from J, with 5 bases in between. This chain's CDR3 is CASSFPNYGYTF. CDR3 bases: TGTGCCAGCAGTTTCCCAAACTATGGCTACACCTTC.

The chain couples TRBV5-8 to TRBJ1-2; 9 bases map to TRBD1. V shed 3 bases and J 8 bases; nucleotides not matched to a gene: 8. The CDR3 covers 14 residues. CDR1 SGHTS and CDR2 YDEGEE come from the germline V gene. CDR3 nucleotides: TGTGCCAGCAGCTCCGACAGGGGGAGGCGAGGCTACACCTTC. Its translation is CASSSDRGRRGYTF.

V and J are TRBV7-9 and TRBJ1-1, with 7 bases lining up with TRBD1. The CDR3 length is 16 residues. CDR1 SEHNR and CDR2 FQNEAQ come from the germline V gene (reference sequence). The ends lost 1 base at V and 0 bases at J; junction bases unmatched: 5. The CDR3 is CASSLGAGGLNTEAFF. The CDR3 nucleotides read TGTGCCAGCAGCTTAGGGGCAGGGGGTTTGAACACTGAAGCTTTCTTT.

The chain combines TRBV27 with TRBJ2-2; the match to TRBD2 covers 7 bases. J lost 4 bases, V lost 3 bases, and 5 bases had no gene match. The length of the CDR3 is 15 residues. Per germline, CDR1 MNHEY and CDR2 SMNVEV (reference sequence). The CDR3 protein is CASSLGGSFTGELFF. Here the CDR3 DNA reads TGTGCCAGCAGTTTGGGCGGGAGTTTCACCGGGGAGCTGTTTTTT.

J is TRBJ1-2 and V is TRBV19; D is perhaps TRBD1 (5 bases). CDR3 length: 14 residues. V lost 10 bases and J lost 0, with 15 bases in between. Germline values: CDR1 LNHDA, CDR2 SQIVND (reference sequence). CDR3 in amino acids: CATSQRDPNYGYTF. CDR3 DNA: TGTGCCACCTCACAGAGGGACCCTAACTATGGCTACACCTTC.

This chain uses TRBV7-6 with TRBJ2-5, with TRBD1 identical over 8 bases. The junction had 4 bases not matched to a gene; V was cut back by 2 bases and J by 5 bases. CDR3 length: 14 amino acids. In germline, CDR1 is SGHVS, CDR2 FNYEAQ. DNA for the CDR3: TGTGCCAGCAGCTTATTCCGGACAGGGGAGACCCAGTACTTC. Translated: CASSLFRTGETQYF.

V gene TRBV28 combines with J gene TRBJ1-5; a possible D gene is TRBD1 (6 bases). Trimming pared 11 bases from V and 0 bases from J, leaving 20 bases between. Germline CDR1 and CDR2: MDHEN and SYDVKM. The CDR3 is 16 residues long. The CDR3 reads CAGQKGGGYSNQPQHF. DNA for the CDR3: TGTGCCGGTCAAAAGGGAGGGGGATATAGCAATCAGCCCCAGCATTTT.

The chain employs TRBV2 and TRBJ2-2, with TRBD1 identical over 8 bases. CDR3 size: 16 residues. Trimming cost V 5 bases and J 4 bases; bases outside gene matches: 9. CDR1 SNHLY and CDR2 FYNNEI come from the germline V gene. Here the CDR3 reads CASSSRDRLTTGELFF. CDR3 coding DNA: TGTGCCAGCAGTTCCCGGGACAGGCTTACCACCGGGGAGCTGTTTTTT.

This clone appeared once. This chain uses TRBV7-2 with TRBJ2-3, with D possibly called TRBD1 or TRBD2 (6 bases each). CDR3 length: 18 residues. From germline, CDR1 is SGHTA and CDR2 FQGNSA. Trimming removed 5 bases at V and 4 bases at J, with 25 bases between. CDR3 region: CASSPIGGSVSGADTQYF. The CDR3, as DNA: TGTGCCAGCAGCCCAATAGGGGGGTCGGTTAGCGGAGCAGATACGCAGTATTTT.